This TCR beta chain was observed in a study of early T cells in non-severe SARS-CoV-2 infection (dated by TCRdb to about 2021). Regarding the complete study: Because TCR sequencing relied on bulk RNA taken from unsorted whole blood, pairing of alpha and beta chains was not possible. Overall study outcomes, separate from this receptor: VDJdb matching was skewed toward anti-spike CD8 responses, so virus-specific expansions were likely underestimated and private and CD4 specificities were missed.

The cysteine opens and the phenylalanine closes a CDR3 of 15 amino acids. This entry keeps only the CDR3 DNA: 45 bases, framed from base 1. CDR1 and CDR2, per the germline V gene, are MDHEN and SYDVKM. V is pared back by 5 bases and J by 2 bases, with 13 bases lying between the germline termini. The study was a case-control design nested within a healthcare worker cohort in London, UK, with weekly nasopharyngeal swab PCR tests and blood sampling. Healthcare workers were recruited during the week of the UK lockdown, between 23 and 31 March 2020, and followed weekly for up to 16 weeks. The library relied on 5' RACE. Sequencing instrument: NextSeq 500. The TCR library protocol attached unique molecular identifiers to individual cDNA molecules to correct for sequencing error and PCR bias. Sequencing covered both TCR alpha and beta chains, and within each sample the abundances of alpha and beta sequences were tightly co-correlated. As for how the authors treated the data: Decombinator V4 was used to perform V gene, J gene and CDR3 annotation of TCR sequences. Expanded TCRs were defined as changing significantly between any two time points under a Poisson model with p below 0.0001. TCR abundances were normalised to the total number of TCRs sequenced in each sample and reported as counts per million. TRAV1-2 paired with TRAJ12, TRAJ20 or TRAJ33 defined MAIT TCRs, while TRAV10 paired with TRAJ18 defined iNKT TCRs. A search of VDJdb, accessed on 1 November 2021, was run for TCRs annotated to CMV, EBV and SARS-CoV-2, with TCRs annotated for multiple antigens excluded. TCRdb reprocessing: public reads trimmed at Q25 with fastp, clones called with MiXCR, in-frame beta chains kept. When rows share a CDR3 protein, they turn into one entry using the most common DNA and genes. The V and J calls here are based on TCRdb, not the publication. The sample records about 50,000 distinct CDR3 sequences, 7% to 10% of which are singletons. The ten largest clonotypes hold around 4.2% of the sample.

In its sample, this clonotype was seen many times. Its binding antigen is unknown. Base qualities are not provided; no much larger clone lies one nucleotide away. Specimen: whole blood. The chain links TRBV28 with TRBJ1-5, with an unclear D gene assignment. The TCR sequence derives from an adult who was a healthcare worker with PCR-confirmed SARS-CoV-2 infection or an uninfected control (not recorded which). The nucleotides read TGTGCCAGCAGTCTGGACCTCACCGGCAATCAGCCCCAGCATTTT. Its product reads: CASSLDLTGNQPQHF.